Described below is a single T cell receptor beta chain sequence and its context. This table comes from immunoSEQ multiplex PCR, and its TCRdb copy is limited to in-frame clones, with some not included. The sample comprises more than 110,000 clones, approximately 78% of which are singletons, and over 5% rests with the top ten. CDR1 is SEHNR, CDR2 FQNEAQ, per germline (reference sequence). Trimming took off 1 base at V and 8 bases at J, with 15 bases between the two ends. CDR3 length: 15 amino acids. This specimen belongs to a study of blood T cell repertoires in COVID-19. Overall study: From T cells, B-cell-depleted T cells, or PBMCs came the material, which was cDNA or gDNA.

The origin of this receptor is a woman between 50 and 59 years old who had recovered from COVID-19. Sequencing was carried out using PBMCs or T cells enriched from blood (not recorded which). The V gene is TRBV7-9, the J gene TRBJ2-1; D is possibly TRBD1 (5 bases). CDR3 protein: CASSLGSGPIDEQFF. CDR3 DNA sequence: TGTGCCAGCAGCTTAGGGTCAGGGCCGATAGATGAGCAGTTCTTC.